The 14 T cell receptor beta chains presented below share a single source sample, sequenced in a study of cytomegalovirus exposure and HLA in healthy donors. The PCR was carried out with 60 Vbeta primers and 13 Jbeta primers. Libraries were prepared by immunoSEQ multiplex PCR; TCRdb keeps only in-frame clonotypes and omits some of them. The data show under 200,000 clones, 68% seen once. Sequencing was done on a sample of PBMCs. The source of these receptors is a man aged 45-65 years in good health and CMV-seronegative.

This chain links TRBV9 with TRBJ2-1; 11 nucleotides agree with TRBD2. The CDR3 length is 15 residues. Germline lookup yields CDR1 SGDLS and CDR2 YYNGEE. The V gene end was trimmed by 0 bases and the J gene end by 9 bases; junction bases not matched to a gene: 5. In DNA, the CDR3 is TGTGCCAGCAGCGTAGGTAGCGGGGGGGCCGGTGAGCAGTTCTTC. Translating it yields CASSVGSGGAGEQFF.

This clone came up a few times. For the CDR3, the DNA is TGCGCCATCTTAGAGAGTGGTGAGCAGTTCTTC. Its translation is CAILESGEQFF. This sequence joins TRBV5-1 and TRBJ2-1; D is uncertain. This CDR3 has 11 residues. V was trimmed by 9 bases and J by 9 bases, leaving 13 bases between them. Germline V gene data show CDR1 as SGHRS and CDR2 as YFSETQ.

V gene TRBV18 combines with J gene TRBJ2-3, with 9 positions matching TRBD1. The germline V gene encodes CDR1 KGHSH and CDR2 LQKENI. The CDR3 is 14 residues long. After removal of 0 bases from V and 10 bases from J, the junction contained 5 bases not matched to a gene. CDR3 nucleotides: TGTGCCAGCTCACCACCGGGACAGGGTAGAGCGCAGTATTTT. This sequence encodes CASSPPGQGRAQYF. Filled out from reference TRBV18 and TRBJ2-3, the complete variable domain reads NAGVMQNPRHLVRRRGQEARLRCSPMKGHSHVYWYRQLPEEGLKFMVYLQKENIIDESGMPKERFSAEFPKEGPSILRIQQVVRGDSAAYFCASSPPGQGRAQYFGPGTRLTVL.

The chain is built from TRBV9 and TRBJ1-1, with D maybe TRBD1 (5 bases). CDR3 length: 15 amino acids. The V gene lost 4 bases and the J gene lost 0 bases, with 13 bases spanning the gap. Germline lookup yields CDR1 SGDLS and CDR2 YYNGEE. The CDR3 spells CASSMAGQMNTEAFF. CDR3 in DNA: TGTGCCAGCAGCATGGCGGGGCAGATGAACACTGAAGCTTTCTTT.

The V gene is TRBV18, the J gene TRBJ2-2; no firm D call. Trimming removed 3 bases at V and 0 bases at J, with 8 bases between. This CDR3 spans 15 amino acids. Germline V lookup: CDR1 KGHSH, CDR2 LQKENI. The CDR3 sequence: CASSPRVSNTGELFF. DNA of the CDR3: TGTGCCAGCTCACCTAGAGTGTCGAACACCGGGGAGCTGTTTTTT. Full variable domain (outside the CDR3, taken from reference TRBV18 and TRBJ2-2): NAGVMQNPRHLVRRRGQEARLRCSPMKGHSHVYWYRQLPEEGLKFMVYLQKENIIDESGMPKERFSAEFPKEGPSILRIQQVVRGDSAAYFCASSPRVSNTGELFFGEGSRLTVL.

The chain carries TRBV5-4 and TRBJ1-1; D is unresolved. This CDR3 contains 14 residues. The V gene lost 0 bases and the J gene lost 1 base, with 7 bases spanning the gap. Looked up from germline, CDR1 is SGHNT and CDR2 is YYREEE (reference sequence). CDR3 protein: CASSLAPENTEAFF. Written as DNA, the CDR3 is TGTGCCAGCAGCTTGGCCCCAGAGAACACTGAAGCTTTCTTT.

CDR3: CASSPFGDYGYTF. The CDR3 nucleotides read TGTGCCAGCAGTCCCTTCGGAGACTATGGCTACACCTTC. This chain links TRBV27 with TRBJ1-2; the D is unclear. Germline lookup yields CDR1 MNHEY and CDR2 SMNVEV (reference sequence). This CDR3 has 13 residues. V was shortened by 5 bases and J by 3 bases, with 10 bases between the two germline ends.

The chain couples TRBV28 to TRBJ2-2; 10 nucleotides align to TRBD1. This CDR3 has 19 amino acids. V was pared by 5 bases and J by 0 bases, with 12 bases of the junction left unmatched. Looked up from germline, CDR1 is MDHEN and CDR2 is SYDVKM. CDR3 sequence (DNA): TGTGCCAGCAGTGGAACCGGGACAGGGGCCTTGGCGAACACCGGGGAGCTGTTTTTT. The encoded protein is CASSGTGTGALANTGELFF. The entire variable domain, with the rest obtained from reference TRBV28 and TRBJ2-2, is as follows: DVKVTQSSRYLVKRTGEKVFLECVQDMDHENMFWYRQDPGLGLRLIYFSYDVKMKEKGDIPEGYSVSREKKERFSLILESASTNQTSMYLCASSGTGTGALANTGELFFGEGSRLTVL.

For this clone: Other nucleotide sequences in the sample specify the same CDR3. This chain joins TRBV7-9 and TRBJ1-1, with D unresolved. The CDR3 has 13 residues. Between the trimmed V and J ends, which lost 2 bases and 1 base, there was a span of 5 bases. Germline CDR1 reads SEHNR; CDR2 reads FQNEAQ (reference sequence). In nucleotides, the CDR3 is TGTGCCAGCAGCTTAAGAGGGAACACTGAAGCTTTCTTT. This translates into CASSLRGNTEAFF.

The sample holds one count of this clone. V gene TRBV10-3 combines with J gene TRBJ1-1, with TRBD1 matching over 8 bases. Trimming cost V 4 bases and J 0 bases; bases outside gene matches: 4. CDR1 is ENHRY and CDR2 is SYGVKD in the germline V gene. The CDR3 has 15 residues. The CDR3, as DNA: TGTGCCATCAGTGGGACAGGGATGATGAACACTGAAGCTTTCTTT. This encodes CAISGTGMMNTEAFF.

This chain links TRBV7-9 with TRBJ1-2; TRBD1 matches at 7 bases. CDR1 SEHNR and CDR2 FQNEAQ come from the germline V gene (reference sequence). This CDR3 contains 13 residues. J gave up 4 bases and V 5 bases, and 4 bases lay outside the gene matches. The CDR3 region has the DNA TGTGCCAGCAGCCTGGGACAGATCTATGGCTACACCTTC. Encoded protein: CASSLGQIYGYTF.

The genes are TRBV5-4 and TRBJ1-1, with a tentative D call TRBD1 (5 bases). The CDR3 has 13 residues. V was pared by 4 bases and J by 1 base, with 8 bases between. Germline CDR1 and CDR2: SGHNT and YYREEE (reference sequence). The CDR3 protein is CASSNDRNTEAFF. The CDR3 nucleotides read TGTGCCAGCAGCAATGACAGGAACACTGAAGCTTTCTTT. Supplemented by reference TRBV5-4 and TRBJ1-1, the full variable domain reads ETGVTQSPTHLIKTRGQQVTLRCSSQSGHNTVSWYQQALGQGPQFIFQYYREEENGRGNFPPRFSGLQFPNYSSELNVNALELDDSALYLCASSNDRNTEAFFGQGTRLTVV.

This clone was counted between two and nine times. The chain has TRBV11-2 and TRBJ1-1, with TRBD1 identical over 7 bases. The CDR3 runs to 15 residues. With V trimmed by 3 bases and J by 5 bases, 9 bases remained unmatched. CDR1 SGHAT and CDR2 FQNNGV come from the germline V gene. The DNA of the CDR3 is TGTGCCAGCAGCTTGACAGGGAGCGGTGGAACTGAAGCTTTCTTT. This translates into CASSLTGSGGTEAFF.

V gene TRBV5-1 combines with J gene TRBJ1-1, with D maybe TRBD1 (5 bases). Germline V gene data show CDR1 as SGHRS and CDR2 as YFSETQ. Trimming cost V 4 bases and J 1 base, with 11 bases left between them. This CDR3 is built from 14 residues. CDR3 sequence (DNA): TGCGCCAGCAGCCCGCAGGGTACGAACACTGAAGCTTTCTTT. Protein sequence: CASSPQGTNTEAFF.